These T cell receptor beta chains were read from a single sample in a study of cytomegalovirus exposure and HLA in healthy donors. Measured with immunoSEQ multiplex PCR; TCRdb has only the in-frame clones, and not every one. The sample yields 150,000 or so clones, approximately 80% seen once. Sequenced input: PBMCs. These receptor sequences come from a woman aged 45-65 years in good health and CMV-seropositive. Each CDR3 is given with its conserved first and last residue. The D gene is left open where the match is weak. Size values are once, few and many counts, or a class for expanded clones, and some rows have none.

TRBD1 - TRBJ2-2 TRBV7-2 TGTGCCAGCAGCCCCCGGAACGACAGGGTCCACACCGGGGAGCTGTTTTTT CASSPRNDRVHTGELFF
- few TRBJ2-3 TRBV29-1 TGCAGCGCCATTACAGGGAACACAGATACGCAGTATTTT CSAITGNTDTQYF
- - TRBJ2-1 TRBV7-2 TGTGCCAGCAGCTTAGCGATTCGGGGCTCCTACAATGAGCAGTTCTTC CASSLAIRGSYNEQFF
- - TRBJ1-1 TRBV6-1 TGTGCCAGCAGTGCGCCGAGGGCCACTGAAGCTTTCTTT CASSAPRATEAFF
TRBD1 - TRBJ2-1 TRBV19 TGTGCCAGTAGTATAGCCCTGGGACAGGGGAAACACAATGAGCAGTTCTTC CASSIALGQGKHNEQFF
- - TRBJ2-3 TRBV9 TGTGCCAGCAGCGCCTCGGGGGGCCAGGGCACAGATACGCAGTATTTT CASSASGGQGTDTQYF
- - TRBJ2-3 TRBV4-2 TGTGCCAGCAGCCAAGGTGAGGATACGCAGTATTTT CASSQGEDTQYF
TRBD1 - TRBJ1-4 TRBV30 TGTGCCTGGAGTGTCGGGACAGGCACTAATGAAAAACTGTTTTTT CAWSVGTGTNEKLFF
- - TRBJ1-5 TRBV30 TGTGCCTGGACTCCACAGGGTCGCCGACAGCCCCAGCATTTT CAWTPQGRRQPQHF
TRBD1 - TRBJ2-1 TRBV6-1 TGTGCCAGCAGTGACGCTGGGACAGGGGGCCATGAGCAGTTCTTC CASSDAGTGGHEQFF
- - TRBJ1-1 TRBV7-9 TGTGCCAGCAGCTTGCGGGGGCGAACTGAAGCTTTCTTT CASSLRGRTEAFF
- - TRBJ2-2 TRBV7-2 TGTGCCAGCAGCTTAGTCGTCGGTGCCACCGGGGAGCTGTTTTTT CASSLVVGATGELFF
TRBD1 once TRBJ2-7 TRBV6-1 TGTGCCAGCAGTGTTGCGGGGCTAGGACAGGGCTCTTACGAGCAGTACTTC CASSVAGLGQGSYEQYF
- - TRBJ2-7 TRBV19 TGTGCCAGTATCAAGGACAGAGTACGATACTACGAGCAGTACTTC CASIKDRVRYYEQYF
TRBD1 - TRBJ2-5 TRBV5-4 TGTGCCAGCAGCTCATACCGGGACAGGGGATTGGAGACCCAGTACTTC CASSSYRDRGLETQYF
TRBD2 - TRBJ2-7 TRBV19 TGTGCCAGTAGTATCGGCCTAGCGGGGGGTGCCTACGAGCAGTACTTC CASSIGLAGGAYEQYF
TRBD1 - TRBJ2-7 TRBV11-2 TGTGCCAGCAGCTTAGGGACAGGATGGGGCGAGCAGTACTTC CASSLGTGWGEQYF
TRBD2 - TRBJ2-3 TRBV5-1 TGCGCCAGCAGCTTGGAGGAAGGATTGACTAGCGGGGGCCGTCCAGATACGCAGTATTTT CASSLEEGLTSGGRPDTQYF
TRBD1 - TRBJ1-1 TRBV5-1 TGCGCCAGCAGTTACGACAGGGGGAATTTGAACACTGAAGCTTTCTTT CASSYDRGNLNTEAFF
TRBD1 - TRBJ2-5 TRBV19 TGTGCCAGTAGTCCCGGGACAGGGGGGGAGACCCAGTACTTC CASSPGTGGETQYF
- - TRBJ1-1 TRBV7-9 TGTGCCAGCAGCTTAACAGGGAAAGCTTTCTTT CASSLTGKAFF
- - TRBJ2-7 TRBV4-1 TGCGCCAGCAGCCAAGAAAAGAAGGGGCCCTACGAGCAGTACTTC CASSQEKKGPYEQYF
- - TRBJ2-5 TRBV5-1 TGCGCCAGCAGCTTGAGTGGGGGCCCGGGGGAGACCCAGTACTTC CASSLSGGPGETQYF
- - TRBJ1-1 TRBV5-4 TGTGCCAGCAGCTTAGGAGGGAACACTGAAGCTTTCTTT CASSLGGNTEAFF
- once TRBJ2-7 TRBV7-8 TGTGCCAGCAGCTTAGGCGCAGGGTCCCACTACGAGCAGTACTTC CASSLGAGSHYEQYF
- - TRBJ1-2 TRBV5-1 TGCGCCAGCAGCCCCGGGACAAGGGGCTATGGCTACACCTTC CASSPGTRGYGYTF
- - TRBJ2-7 TRBV29-1 TGCAGCGTTGAAGAACAGAACCCCTACGAGCAGTACTTC CSVEEQNPYEQYF
TRBD1 once TRBJ1-1 TRBV14 TGTGCCAGCAGCCGACAGGGCCTAGAAAACACTGAAGCTTTCTTT CASSRQGLENTEAFF
TRBD1 - TRBJ2-7 TRBV19 TGTGCCAGTAGCCTAGGACAGGGACCCTACGAGCAGTACTTC CASSLGQGPYEQYF
- - TRBJ2-7 TRBV6-5 TGTGCCAGCAGTTACACGACTGGCTCCTACGAGCAGTACTTC CASSYTTGSYEQYF
- - TRBJ2-7 TRBV28 TGTGCCAGCAGGCGTAATAGGGGGATGGGGCCCTACGAGCAGTACTTC CASRRNRGMGPYEQYF
- - TRBJ1-2 TRBV19 TGTGCCAGTAAACCCCCTATAGGGAGGGTCTATGGCTACACCTTC CASKPPIGRVYGYTF
- - TRBJ1-2 TRBV27 TGTGCCAGCAGTAAGGGACATACCTATGGCTACACCTTC CASSKGHTYGYTF
- - TRBJ2-7 TRBV30 TGTGCCTGGTCCTTCCGCGAGTCCTACGAGCAGTACTTC CAWSFRESYEQYF
TRBD1 - TRBJ2-7 TRBV9 TGTGCCAGCAGCGTAGAGGGACAGGGTAACGAGCAGTACTTC CASSVEGQGNEQYF
TRBD1 - TRBJ2-7 TRBV5-1 TGCGCCAGCAGCGGGTGGAGGGACAGGGGCTTGGCCTCCTACGAGCAGTACTTC CASSGWRDRGLASYEQYF
TRBD1 - TRBJ2-3 TRBV28 TGTGCCAGCAGCCTGGACAGGGGGTTGACAGATACGCAGTATTTT CASSLDRGLTDTQYF
- few TRBJ1-1 TRBV7-2 TGTGCCAGCAGCTTAGGCAGACATGGGAACACTGAAGCTTTCTTT CASSLGRHGNTEAFF
- - TRBJ2-7 TRBV5-5 TGTGCCAGCAGCTTGGGAGGGCTAAGCTCCTACGAGCAGTACTTC CASSLGGLSSYEQYF
- - TRBJ1-2 TRBV18 TGTGCCAGCTCTTCCCCCTCGGCTAACTATGGCTACACCTTC CASSSPSANYGYTF
TRBD1 - TRBJ2-2 TRBV4-3 TGCGCCAGCAGCCAGGGGGACAGGATCACCGGGGAGCTGTTTTTT CASSQGDRITGELFF
- once TRBJ1-1 TRBV28 TGTGCCAGCAGAGGACAGCCTGAAGCTTTCTTT CASRGQPEAFF
- - TRBJ2-3 TRBV7-2 TGTGCCAGCAGCCCTGGGGGCGGGCGAACAGATACGCAGTATTTT CASSPGGGRTDTQYF
- - TRBJ2-2 TRBV30 TGTGCCTGGAGTATAACAGGGAGAACCGGGGAGCTGTTTTTT CAWSITGRTGELFF
- - TRBJ1-2 TRBV13 TGTGCCAGCAGCCGTTGGGAGGTCAACTATGGCTACACCTTC CASSRWEVNYGYTF
TRBD2 few TRBJ2-1 TRBV30 TGTGCCTGGGGCGAGCGGGGGGGCACATTTTGGGAGCAGTTCTTC CAWGERGGTFWEQFF
- - TRBJ2-7 TRBV30 TGTGCCTGGAGTGTACGAAGCCGTCCCTACGAGCAGTACTTC CAWSVRSRPYEQYF
- - TRBJ2-3 TRBV6-1 TGTGCCAGCAGTGATACAGTAGATGTAGATACGCAGTATTTT CASSDTVDVDTQYF
- - TRBJ1-2 TRBV6-5 TGTGCCAGCAGCTCGGAGGGGGGCTACACCTTC CASSSEGGYTF
TRBD1 - TRBJ2-7 TRBV27 TGTGCCAGCAGTCCGGACAGGGAGGAGTCCTACGAGCAGTACTTC CASSPDREESYEQYF
TRBD2 - TRBJ2-3 TRBV6-5 TGTGCCAGCAGTACTCCCAGCGGGGGCCCAGATACGCAGTATTTT CASSTPSGGPDTQYF
TRBD1 - TRBJ2-1 TRBV7-7 TGTGCCAGCAGGACAGGGGAACAAAATGAGCAGTTCTTC CASRTGEQNEQFF
- - TRBJ2-2 TRBV30 TGTGCCTCCGACAGGGCGGGGACCGGGGAGCTGTTTTTT CASDRAGTGELFF
- - TRBJ2-3 TRBV11-2 TGTGCCAGCAGCTTAGGTGCGGGGCCAGATACGCAGTATTTT CASSLGAGPDTQYF
TRBD1 - TRBJ1-2 TRBV2 TGTGCCAGCAGTGAAGGACAGGGTGATCATGGCTACACCTTC CASSEGQGDHGYTF
TRBD1 - TRBJ1-1 TRBV19 TGTGCCAGTAGTGGGCCCGGGACAGGGCGCTGGGAAGCTTTCTTT CASSGPGTGRWEAFF
- - TRBJ2-5 TRBV7-2 TGTGCCAGCAGCTTAGGGGGGCGGGAGACCCAGTACTTC CASSLGGRETQYF